The 9 T cell receptor beta chains below all came from one sample that was sequenced in a study of blood T cell repertoires in COVID-19. Here immunoSEQ multiplex PCR was the method, and the copy in TCRdb shows in-frame clones only, minus some. The data contain about 150,000 clones, about four fifths of them singletons. Input material: peripheral blood. All receptors come from a man in his sixties with acute or convalescent COVID-19.

The rearrangement joins TRBV9 to TRBJ2-7; the match to TRBD1 covers 9 bases. The CDR3 is 15 amino acids. CDR1 SGDLS and CDR2 YYNGEE come from the germline V gene. The ends lost 4 bases at V and 3 bases at J; junction bases unmatched: 8. CDR3 sequence (DNA): TGTGCCAGCAGCAGAGGACAGGGGTGGGTCTACGAGCAGTACTTC. Its translation: CASSRGQGWVYEQYF.

The chain joins TRBV27 to TRBJ1-1; TRBD1 matches 7 bases. Trimming at V came to 6 bases and at J to 2 bases, leaving 6 bases not matched to a gene. Germline V gives CDR1 MNHEY, CDR2 SMNVEV (reference sequence). This CDR3 has 14 residues. CDR3 residues: CASRTGTANTEAFF. The CDR3 DNA sequence: TGTGCCAGCAGAACCGGGACAGCCAACACTGAAGCTTTCTTT.

The gene calls are TRBV3-1 (or the pseudogene TRBV3-2) and TRBJ1-2; tentative D call: TRBD1 (5 bases). V was pared by 0 bases and J by 7 bases, with 12 bases between. CDR1 and CDR2 (germline): LGHDT, YNNKEL (reference sequence). The CDR3 is made up of 14 amino acids. The CDR3 DNA reads TGTGCCAGCAGCCAAGAGTGGCAGGGCAGTGGCTACACCTTC. Its translation: CASSQEWQGSGYTF.

V usage is TRBV3-1 (or the pseudogene TRBV3-2) and J usage is TRBJ2-5, with 7 bases matching TRBD2. CDR3 size: 15 residues. CDR1 and CDR2 from the germline V gene are LGHDT and YNNKEL (reference sequence). Unmatched junction bases numbered 6, after V lost 1 base and J lost 4 bases. CDR3 loop: CASSQGSSGVETQYF. The DNA of the CDR3 is TGTGCCAGCAGCCAAGGATCCAGCGGGGTAGAGACCCAGTACTTC.

This rearrangement joins TRBV29-1 to TRBJ2-1, with 9 positions matching TRBD1. The CDR3 loop spans 14 amino acids. Unmatched junction bases numbered 6, after V lost 4 bases and J lost 5 bases. Germline lookup yields CDR1 SQVTM and CDR2 ANQGSEA. The CDR3 sequence: CSVGWDRVNNEQFF. CDR3 sequence (DNA): TGCAGCGTTGGGTGGGACAGGGTCAACAATGAGCAGTTCTTC.

The chain carries TRBV27 and TRBJ2-6, with a weak D call TRBD1 (6 bases). Germline lookup yields CDR1 MNHEY and CDR2 SMNVEV (reference sequence). CDR3 length equals 17 residues. V was pared by 3 bases and J by 4 bases, with 16 bases between. The CDR3 nucleotides are TGTGCCAGCAGTTTGGGGCAGGGGATCTCCGGGGCCAACGTCCTGACTTTC. Amino acids: CASSLGQGISGANVLTF.

This clone was seen more than once but under ten times. The chain couples TRBV12-3 or TRBV12-4 to TRBJ1-4, with D hard to call. The CDR3 has 13 amino acids. The V and J ends lost 5 bases and 10 bases respectively, with 14 bases between them. CDR3 amino acids: CASSPRSLGKLFF. CDR3 DNA: TGTGCCAGCAGTCCGAGAAGTCTCGGAAAACTGTTTTTT.

The J gene is TRBJ2-7, the V gene TRBV7-2, with a tentative D call TRBD2 (5 bases). The CDR3 contains 14 residues. V dropped 1 base and J dropped 1 base, with 8 bases sitting between them. The germline V gene encodes CDR1 SGHTA and CDR2 FQGNSA. The CDR3 DNA sequence: TGTGCCAGCAGCTTAGACCTAGCTTCCTACGAGCAGTACTTC. It codes for CASSLDLASYEQYF.

V usage is TRBV27 and J usage is TRBJ2-1; 7 positions match TRBD1. This CDR3 comprises 13 residues. Germline V gene sequence: CDR1 MNHEY, CDR2 SMNVEV (reference sequence). V gave up 5 bases and J gave up 10 bases; unmatched junction bases: 8. The CDR3 nucleotides are TGTGCCAGCAGTCCGCGCGTAGGGGGCGAGCAGTTCTTC. Translating gives CASSPRVGGEQFF.